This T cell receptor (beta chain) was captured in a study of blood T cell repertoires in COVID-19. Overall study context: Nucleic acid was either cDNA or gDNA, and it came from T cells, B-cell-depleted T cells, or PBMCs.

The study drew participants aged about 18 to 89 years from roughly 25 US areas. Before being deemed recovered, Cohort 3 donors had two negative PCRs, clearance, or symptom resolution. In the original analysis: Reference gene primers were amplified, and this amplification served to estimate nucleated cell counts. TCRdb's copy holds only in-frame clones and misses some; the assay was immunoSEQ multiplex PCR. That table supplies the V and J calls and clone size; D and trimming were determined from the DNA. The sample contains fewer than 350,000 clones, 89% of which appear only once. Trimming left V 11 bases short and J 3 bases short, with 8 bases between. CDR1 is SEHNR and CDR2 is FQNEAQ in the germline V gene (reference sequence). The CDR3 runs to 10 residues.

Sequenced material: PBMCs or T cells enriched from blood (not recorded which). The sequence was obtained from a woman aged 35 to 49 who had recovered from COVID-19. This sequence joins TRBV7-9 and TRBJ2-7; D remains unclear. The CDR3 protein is CAVGGYEQYF. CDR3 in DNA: TGTGCCGTCGGCGGCTACGAGCAGTACTTC.